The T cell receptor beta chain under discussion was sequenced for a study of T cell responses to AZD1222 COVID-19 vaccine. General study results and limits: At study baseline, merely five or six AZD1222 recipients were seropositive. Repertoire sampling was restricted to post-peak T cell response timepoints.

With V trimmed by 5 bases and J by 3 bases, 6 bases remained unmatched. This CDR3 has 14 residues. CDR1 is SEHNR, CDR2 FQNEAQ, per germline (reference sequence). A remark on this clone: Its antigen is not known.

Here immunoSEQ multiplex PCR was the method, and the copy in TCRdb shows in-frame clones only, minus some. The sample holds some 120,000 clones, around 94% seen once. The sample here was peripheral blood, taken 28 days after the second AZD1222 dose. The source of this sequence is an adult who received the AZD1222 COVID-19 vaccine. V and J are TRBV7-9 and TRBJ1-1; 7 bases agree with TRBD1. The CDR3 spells CASSPGQLYTEAFF. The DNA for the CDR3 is TGTGCCAGCAGCCCGGGACAGCTATACACTGAAGCTTTCTTT.